This T cell receptor (beta chain) was recovered during a study of spatial heterogeneity in lung cancer. Unique molecular identifiers, one per molecule, were present on every TCR cDNA molecule. TCRdb re-called the 5' RACE reads with MiXCR, one entry per CDR3 protein. The repertoire consists of some 15,000 distinct CDR3 sequences, with 10% occurring once and the leading ten covering around 29%. V was cut by 6 bases and J by 5 bases, with 20 bases left in between. Germline V gene data show CDR1 as SNHLY and CDR2 as FYNNEI. There are 16 residues in the CDR3. Overall study findings and caveats: Whereas they appeared in blood less at follow-up, ubiquitous expanded tumor TCRs appeared there more at resection.

Time point given: sample taken at primary tumor resection. Material for sequencing was whole RNA from tumor, nontumor lung or frozen PBMC, left unsorted. The cohort: roughly 72 early-stage, untreated non-small cell lung cancer patients. This clonotype showed up many times. Its antigen is currently unknown. The gene calls are TRBV2 and TRBJ2-1; D remains unclear. This clonotype was obtained from a male donor with early-stage non-small cell lung cancer. The specimen was PBMCs, collected at surgery. The CDR3 is CASRPDSGARNNEQFF. The CDR3 DNA reads TGTGCCAGCAGACCAGACTCCGGCGCAAGGAACAATGAGCAGTTCTTC.